The present TCR beta chain was sequenced within a study of T cells after posttransplantation cyclophosphamide. CDR3 size: 15 residues. The V gene's germline CDR1 is SGHAT and CDR2 FQNNGV. The ends lost 5 bases at V and 5 bases at J; junction bases unmatched: 9. Repertoires were generated with immunoSEQ multiplex PCR, while TCRdb's copy carries only in-frame clones and drops some. In the table there are fewer than 25,000 clones, 70% to 90% of which are singletons. Findings of the study overall: Donor-recipient repertoire similarity was low at 1-2 months, rising over year one.

In the case of this clone: What it binds is unknown.

Methotrexate plus calcineurin inhibitor accompanied controls' myeloablative marrow transplants; sampling was 1 year later. Sequences were derived from PBMCs, sampled after an allogeneic stem cell transplant with a calcineurin inhibitor and methotrexate. The chain links TRBV11-2 to TRBJ2-5, with 9 bases matching TRBD1. The source is a female patient aged 50 to 60 who received an allogeneic stem cell transplant from an unrelated donor, was CMV-positive, and had chronic GVHD only. Some T cells may trace back to the graft donor. CDR3: CASSERTGVGETQYF. The CDR3 DNA reads TGTGCCAGCAGCGAACGGACAGGGGTAGGGGAGACCCAGTACTTC.